The rows below give T cell receptor beta chains drawn from one sample of a study of shared clonotypes between healthy human individuals. Profiled with immunoSEQ multiplex PCR; TCRdb holds only in-frame clones, not every one. The sample has roughly 2 million clones, 85% to 95% seen once. The specimen was naive CD8+ T cells sorted from blood. The receptor set was obtained from a young man in good health. Each CDR3 is given with its conserved first and last residue. Each record gives: D gene, J gene, V gene, clone size, CDR3 protein, CDR3 DNA. The D gene is left open where the match is weak. Rows may omit the clone size; those that give it use once, few, many or a size class.

TRBD1	TRBJ1-2	TRBV4-1	-	CASSQTGFDYGYTF	TGCGCCAGCAGCCAGACAGGGTTCGACTATGGCTACACCTTC
-	TRBJ2-7	TRBV2	-	CASNTEAYEQYF	TGTGCCAGCAATACAGAAGCCTACGAGCAGTACTTC
-	TRBJ2-1	TRBV5-8	-	CASSQLSPDIYYNEQFF	TGTGCCAGCAGCCAACTCTCCCCGGACATCTACTACAATGAGCAGTTCTTC
TRBD1	TRBJ2-7	TRBV19	-	CASSLHDRGLEYEQYF	TGTGCCAGTAGTCTACACGACAGGGGGCTAGAATACGAGCAGTACTTC
-	TRBJ1-4	TRBV6-6	-	CASGADRLLRGEKLFF	TGTGCCAGCGGAGCCGACAGGTTGCTCAGGGGTGAAAAACTGTTTTTT
-	TRBJ2-5	TRBV27	-	CASSLSHSQETQYF	TGTGCCAGCAGTTTATCGCACAGTCAAGAGACCCAGTACTTC
-	TRBJ1-3	TRBV6-5	-	CASSYGTGSGNTIYF	TGTGCCAGCAGTTACGGGACGGGCTCTGGAAACACCATATATTTT
-	TRBJ2-7	TRBV9	-	CASSLGVGEGSYEQYF	TGTGCCAGCAGCCTAGGGGTGGGGGAAGGGTCCTACGAGCAGTACTTC
-	TRBJ2-7	TRBV18	-	CASSPTTIYEQYF	TGTGCCAGCTCACCAACGACTATTTACGAGCAGTACTTC
-	TRBJ1-4	TRBV27	-	CASSLGPAGREKLFF	TGTGCCAGCAGTTTAGGCCCGGCCGGGCGTGAAAAACTGTTTTTT
-	TRBJ2-5	TRBV9	-	CASSVGEGVETQYF	TGTGCCAGCAGCGTAGGCGAGGGGGTGGAGACCCAGTACTTC
TRBD1	TRBJ1-2	TRBV9	-	CASSVGGGDYGYTF	TGTGCCAGCAGCGTAGGAGGGGGCGACTATGGCTACACCTTC
-	TRBJ2-1	TRBV4-1	-	CASSITGPYNEQFF	TGCGCCAGCAGCATTACGGGGCCCTACAATGAGCAGTTCTTC
-	TRBJ2-5	TRBV4-3	-	CASSQDLSDRGETQYF	TGCGCCAGCAGCCAAGATCTTAGCGACCGAGGGGAGACCCAGTACTTC
-	TRBJ2-1	TRBV28	-	CASNQGFSNEQFF	TGTGCCAGCAATCAGGGGTTCTCTAATGAGCAGTTCTTC
TRBD2	TRBJ2-4	TRBV4-1	once	CASSPPGLAPTLWNF	TGCGCCAGCAGCCCACCGGGACTAGCTCCGACTTTGTGGAACTTC
TRBD2	TRBJ2-5	TRBV27	-	CASSFAGGETQYF	TGTGCCAGCAGTTTTGCGGGGGGGGAGACCCAGTACTTC
TRBD1	TRBJ1-2	TRBV5-8	-	CASSQGTAAGYTF	TGTGCCAGCAGCCAAGGGACAGCTGCCGGCTACACCTTC
-	TRBJ1-1	TRBV4-3	-	CASSQVPGTRNTEAFF	TGCGCCAGCAGCCAAGTCCCCGGGACAAGGAACACTGAAGCTTTCTTT
-	TRBJ2-7	TRBV6-1	-	CASSEDGFTSYEQYF	TGTGCCAGCAGCGAAGACGGCTTTACCTCCTACGAGCAGTACTTC
TRBD1	TRBJ2-5	TRBV5-4	once	CASSLVGTGVETQYF	TGTGCCAGCAGCTTGGTAGGGACAGGGGTGGAGACCCAGTACTTC
-	TRBJ1-4	TRBV29-1	-	CSVEMRGKLFF	TGCAGCGTTGAAATGAGGGGAAAACTGTTTTTT
-	TRBJ2-3	TRBV30	once	CAWTYVKGADTQYF	TGTGCCTGGACCTACGTAAAGGGGGCAGATACGCAGTATTTT
-	TRBJ2-5	TRBV6-5	-	CASSLGDWETQYF	TGTGCCAGCAGTTTGGGGGATTGGGAGACCCAGTACTTC
-	TRBJ1-6	TRBV10-3	-	CAISDDANSPLHF	TGTGCCATCAGTGACGATGCAAATTCACCCCTCCACTTT
TRBD1	TRBJ2-1	TRBV5-3	once	CARSLDREKTGRFRGNEQFF	TGTGCCAGAAGCTTGGATAGGGAAAAGACAGGGCGCTTTCGAGGTAATGAGCAGTTCTTC
-	TRBJ1-2	TRBV30	-	CAWSLKRVREANYGYTF	TGTGCCTGGAGTCTTAAGAGAGTCCGGGAGGCTAACTATGGCTACACCTTC
-	TRBJ1-4	TRBV4-1	-	CASSQDEGTGEKLFF	TGCGCCAGCAGCCAAGACGAGGGGACTGGTGAAAAACTGTTTTTT
-	TRBJ2-3	TRBV5-1	-	CASSLEGGYADTQYF	TGCGCCAGCAGCTTGGAAGGGGGGTACGCAGATACGCAGTATTTT
-	TRBJ2-7	TRBV2	few	CASGNRRGEQYF	TGTGCCAGCGGCAACAGGAGGGGTGAGCAGTACTTC
TRBD2	TRBJ2-3	TRBV4-1	once	CASSSHGTSGTDTQYF	TGCGCCAGCAGCTCACACGGGACTAGCGGTACAGATACGCAGTATTTT
TRBD2	TRBJ2-1	TRBV28	-	CASTLPLAGVGVGEQFF	TGTGCCAGCACTCTACCCCTAGCGGGGGTCGGTGTTGGTGAGCAGTTCTTC
-	TRBJ2-3	TRBV29-1	-	CSVEGEGMDTQYF	TGCAGCGTTGAAGGGGAAGGGATGGATACGCAGTATTTT
TRBD2	TRBJ2-7	TRBV7-6	-	CASTASGLAGGPGYEQYF	TGTGCCAGCACCGCCTCGGGACTAGCGGGAGGGCCAGGTTACGAGCAGTACTTC
TRBD1	TRBJ2-1	TRBV4-3	-	CASSQADRGHEQFF	TGCGCCAGCAGCCAAGCGGACAGGGGCCATGAGCAGTTCTTC
TRBD2	TRBJ2-2	TRBV5-4	-	CASSPLTSGANTGELFF	TGTGCCAGCAGCCCTTTGACTAGCGGGGCGAACACCGGGGAGCTGTTTTTT
-	TRBJ2-1	TRBV29-1	-	CSVEDTRDPRDEQFF	TGCAGCGTTGAAGATACCAGGGACCCCCGCGATGAGCAGTTCTTC
-	TRBJ1-1	TRBV12-5	-	CASAADSGAEAFF	TGTGCTAGTGCCGCGGACAGTGGGGCTGAAGCTTTCTTT
-	TRBJ2-3	TRBV7-9	once	CASSLTTGSTDTQYF	TGTGCCAGCAGCCTAACCACAGGAAGCACAGATACGCAGTATTTT
TRBD1	TRBJ2-7	TRBV4-3	-	CASSQDRASYEQYF	TGCGCCAGCAGCCAGGACAGGGCATCCTACGAGCAGTACTTC
-	TRBJ2-2	TRBV9	-	CASSVDPEGSGELFF	TGTGCCAGCAGCGTAGACCCGGAGGGATCGGGGGAGCTGTTTTTT
-	TRBJ1-1	TRBV7-9	-	CASSPDTDYTEAFF	TGTGCCAGCAGCCCGGACACCGATTACACTGAAGCTTTCTTT
-	TRBJ2-1	TRBV30	once	CAWSVSLDYNEQFF	TGTGCCTGGAGTGTGAGTCTAGATTACAATGAGCAGTTCTTC
-	TRBJ2-7	TRBV19	-	CATLSRDTYEQYF	TGTGCCACACTCTCTCGGGACACCTACGAGCAGTACTTC
-	TRBJ1-1	TRBV11-2	-	CASRRNREAFF	TGTGCCAGCAGACGTAACAGGGAAGCTTTCTTT
TRBD2	TRBJ2-7	TRBV9	-	CASSPGGPGDEQYF	TGTGCCAGCAGCCCGGGAGGGCCTGGGGACGAGCAGTACTTC
-	TRBJ2-5	TRBV7-6	-	CASSWERETQYF	TGTGCCAGCAGCTGGGAAAGGGAGACCCAGTACTTC
TRBD1	TRBJ2-5	TRBV9	-	CASSGGGEQETQYF	TGTGCCAGCAGCGGAGGGGGCGAACAAGAGACCCAGTACTTC
-	TRBJ2-7	TRBV2	-	CASSGDGYEQYF	TGTGCCAGCAGTGGGGACGGGTACGAGCAGTACTTC
TRBD1	TRBJ1-6	TRBV6-5	-	CASSPRGQGNSPLHF	TGTGCCAGCAGTCCCCGGGGACAGGGGAATTCACCCCTCCACTTT
-	TRBJ1-2	TRBV29-1	-	CSVGGRRVGGYTF	TGCAGCGTCGGGGGACGACGGGTGGGCGGCTACACCTTC
-	TRBJ2-2	TRBV6-1	-	CASGGSRWSTGELFF	TGTGCCAGCGGTGGTTCTAGGTGGAGCACCGGGGAGCTGTTTTTT
TRBD2	TRBJ2-2	TRBV30	-	CAWSGAENGGGFTGELFF	TGTGCCTGGAGTGGGGCCGAAAATGGGGGAGGGTTCACCGGGGAGCTGTTTTTT
TRBD1	TRBJ1-2	TRBV2	-	CASSGTGENGYTF	TGTGCCAGCAGTGGGACAGGGGAAAATGGCTACACCTTC
-	TRBJ2-2	TRBV9	many	CASSVGVRGREVGTGELFF	TGTGCCAGCAGCGTAGGCGTCAGAGGAAGGGAGGTCGGCACCGGGGAGCTGTTTTTT
-	TRBJ1-1	TRBV11-3	-	CASSYRSGGQNTEAFF	TGTGCCAGCAGCTACCGCTCCGGGGGGCAAAACACTGAAGCTTTCTTT
-	TRBJ2-7	TRBV7-2	once	CASSLTSSYEQYF	TGTGCCAGCAGCCTAACGAGCTCCTACGAGCAGTACTTC
-	TRBJ2-3	TRBV4-1	-	CASSQEGGTDTQYF	TGCGCCAGCAGCCAAGAAGGGGGCACAGATACGCAGTATTTT
-	TRBJ2-7	TRBV4-3	-	CASSQDLVQGYEQYF	TGCGCCAGCAGCCAAGATTTGGTACAGGGATACGAGCAGTACTTC